The entry below gives a single T cell receptor (beta chain) sequence along with its context. The authors ran a second PCR of roughly 7 to 11 cycles using a sample-barcoded 5' primer and a J-beta primer mix. From the 5' RACE reads, TCRdb called clonotypes with MiXCR, one entry per CDR3 protein. The sample includes approximately 1.5 million distinct CDR3 sequences, roughly a third of them seen just once. The data are from a study of blood T cells in healthy people across ages. Extracted total RNA amounted to at least 5.5 micrograms for each sample. This clonotype was obtained from a woman aged 25 to 39 in good health. The sequenced sample consisted of blood.

CDR3 in amino acids: CASGTPPDTQYF. The CDR3 nucleotides read TGTGCCAGCGGCACTCCCCCAGATACGCAGTATTTT. The V gene is TRBV11-2, the J gene TRBJ2-3; no clear D. V was cut by 8 bases and J by 4 bases, with 10 bases left in between. From germline, CDR1 is SGHAT and CDR2 FQNNGV. This CDR3 has 12 residues. Together with reference TRBV11-2 and TRBJ2-3, the CDR3 gives the full variable domain: EAGVAQSPRYKIIEKRQSVAFWCNPISGHATLYWYQQILGQGPKLLIQFQNNGVVDDSQLPKDRFSAERLKGVDSTLKIQPAKLEDSAVYLCASGTPPDTQYFGPGTRLTVL.